This TCR beta chain comes out of a study of CD8 T cells in Susac syndrome. In the case of this clonotype: Its antigen is unknown.

In contrast to the negatively isolated CD8+ and CD4+ T cells, TEMRA cells were FACS-enriched. The CDR3 has 12 amino acids. V was cut by 1 base and J by 7 bases, with 6 bases left in between. From germline, CDR1 is KGHDR and CDR2 SFDVKD. Roughly 0.5 to 1 ug RNA was reverse transcribed with random hexamers. One entry per CDR3 protein results from TCRdb running MiXCR on the immunoSEQ multiplex PCR reads. Altogether approximately 230,000 distinct CDR3 sequences are present, 85% to 95% being singletons, with the ten largest covering roughly 0.072%. Study-level points and caveats: In its TCR sequencing and HLA analysis, the study acknowledged that the number of individuals was relatively small.

The chain couples TRBV24-1 to TRBJ1-2; D gene ambiguous. The sequence derives from a human donor with multiple sclerosis. The sample taken for sequencing was CD4+ T cells from PBMCs. CDR3 residues: CATSDLRSGYTF. The CDR3 DNA reads as TGTGCCACCAGTGATTTAAGATCTGGCTACACCTTC.